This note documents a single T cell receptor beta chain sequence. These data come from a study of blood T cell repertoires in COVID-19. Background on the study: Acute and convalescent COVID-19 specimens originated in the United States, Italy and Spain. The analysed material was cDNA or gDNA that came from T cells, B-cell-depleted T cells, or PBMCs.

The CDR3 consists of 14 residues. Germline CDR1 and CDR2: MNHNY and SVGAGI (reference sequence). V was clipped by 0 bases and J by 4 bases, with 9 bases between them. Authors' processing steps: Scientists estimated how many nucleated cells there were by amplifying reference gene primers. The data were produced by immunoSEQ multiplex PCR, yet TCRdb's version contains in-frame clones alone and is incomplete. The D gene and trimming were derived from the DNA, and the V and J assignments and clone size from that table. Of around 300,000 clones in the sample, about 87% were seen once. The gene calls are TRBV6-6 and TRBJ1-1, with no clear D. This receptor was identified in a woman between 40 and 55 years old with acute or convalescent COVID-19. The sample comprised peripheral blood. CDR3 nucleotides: TGTGCCAGCAGTTACTCAGGTGGAGCCACTGAAGCTTTCTTT. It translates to CASSYSGGATEAFF.